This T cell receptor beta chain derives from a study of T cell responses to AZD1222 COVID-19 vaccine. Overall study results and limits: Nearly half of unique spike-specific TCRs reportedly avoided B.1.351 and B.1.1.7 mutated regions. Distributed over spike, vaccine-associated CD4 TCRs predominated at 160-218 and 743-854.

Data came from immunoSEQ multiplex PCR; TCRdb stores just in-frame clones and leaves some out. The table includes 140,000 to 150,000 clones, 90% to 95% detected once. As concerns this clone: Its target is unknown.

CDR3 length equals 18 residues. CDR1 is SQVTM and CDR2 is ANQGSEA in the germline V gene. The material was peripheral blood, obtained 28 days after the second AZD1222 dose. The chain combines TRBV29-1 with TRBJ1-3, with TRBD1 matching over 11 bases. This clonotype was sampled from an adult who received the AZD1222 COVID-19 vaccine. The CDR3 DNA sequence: TGCAGGGATGCCGGGACAGGGGGTTATTCTTCCCCTGGAAACACCATATATTTT. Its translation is CRDAGTGGYSSPGNTIYF.